This TCR beta chain was recorded in a study of blood T cells in healthy people across ages. Study-level findings and limits: Older age coincided with a roughly linear decline in TCR beta diversity per million T cells.

PCR was performed a second time for about 7 to 12 cycles using a sample-barcoded 5' primer and a J-beta primer mix. TCRdb reanalysed the 5' RACE reads using MiXCR and keeps one entry per CDR3 protein. The sample includes fewer than 750,000 distinct CDR3 sequences, 52% of them seen just once. Per-sample yields of isolated PBMCs were at least 6 million. Remarks on this clonotype: Its antigen remains unidentified. A read error is possible here, since a much larger clone lies one base away.

The receptor was isolated from a woman older than 75 in good health. The specimen sequenced was blood.

This CDR3 is CASSALKDSDEQYF. Here the CDR3 DNA reads TGCGCCAGCAGTGCTTTAAAAGATTCTGATGAGCAGTACTTC. The chain recombines TRBV10-1 with TRBJ2-7; D unresolved. The germline gives CDR1 WNHNN, CDR2 SYGVQD (reference sequence). CDR3 length: 14 residues. Trimming took 4 bases from V and 7 from J, leaving 17 bases between them.